What follows are 8 T cell receptor beta chains derived from one specimen sequenced in a study of T cells in Graves' hyperthyroidism and ophthalmopathy. TCR beta CDR3 regions were amplified from RNA. During a first-round RT-PCR of the TCR CDR3, the HTBI primer set was used. TCRdb re-called the multiplex PCR reads through MiXCR, storing one row per CDR3 protein. The table has under 700,000 distinct CDR3 sequences, about a sixth seen once. The specimen was blood. The receptors stem from a young woman with Graves' hyperthyroidism.

This clonotype was seen at least ten times. The chain is built from TRBV28 and TRBJ2-7; D unclear. V dropped 3 bases and J dropped 3 bases, with 9 bases sitting between them. Germline CDR1 is MDHEN and CDR2 is SYDVKM. The CDR3 length is 13 residues. As DNA, the CDR3 is TGTGCCAGCAGTTTGGGCAGTCACTACGAGCAGTACTTC. Its translation: CASSLGSHYEQYF.

Remarks on this clonotype: A much larger clone lies a single base off, so this may be a read error. The chain carries TRBV3-1 and TRBJ2-7, with D tentatively TRBD1 (7 bases). The J call may be mistaken, given a closer DNA end match to TRBJ2-1. The length of the CDR3 is 15 residues. The V gene's germline CDR1 is LGHDT and CDR2 YNNKEL (reference sequence). In nucleotides, the CDR3 is TGTGCCAGCGAACCAGGGGGGCTCGCGGGGTACGAGCAGTTCTTC. As protein: CASEPGGLAGYEQFF.

CDR3 in amino acids: CSVVQRAGELFF. In nucleotides, the CDR3 is TGCAGCGTTGTTCAACGTGCCGGGGAGCTGTTTTTT. The V gene is TRBV29-1, the J gene TRBJ2-2, with no clear D. CDR1 is SQVTM, CDR2 ANQGSEA, per germline. The V end was cut by 4 bases, the J end by 6 bases, with 9 bases between. The CDR3 contains 12 residues.

This clonotype turned up a few times. The chain employs TRBV10-2 and TRBJ2-1, with TRBD2 matching over 7 bases. J was trimmed by 6 bases and V by 0 bases; bases with no gene match: 14. CDR1 is WSHSY and CDR2 is SAAADI in the germline V gene. The CDR3 is made up of 18 amino acids. The CDR3 sequence: CASSESLGLEASGNEQFF. CDR3 nucleotide sequence: TGCGCCAGCAGTGAGTCCCTCGGACTAGAGGCTTCGGGCAATGAGCAGTTCTTC.

Points on this clonotype: This clone may be a read error of a much larger clone one base away. Because the CDR3 is missing its conserved closing phenylalanine or tryptophan, this is likely a read error. V usage is TRBV6-8 and J usage is TRBJ1-1, with D hard to call. The CDR3 extends over 17 amino acids. Trimming cost V 0 bases and J 0 bases, with 14 bases left between them. Germline V gives CDR1 MNHGY, CDR2 SAAAGT. CDR3 in DNA: TGTGCCAGCAGTTACTCGACATACGGGAGGTTGAACACTGAAGCTTTCCTT. It encodes CASSYSTYGRLNTEAFL.

Many counts were recorded for this clonotype. The chain joins TRBV2 to TRBJ1-1; D call uncertain. V lost 2 bases and J lost 3, with 7 bases in between. Germline V gene data show CDR1 as SNHLY and CDR2 as FYNNEI. The length of the CDR3 is 13 residues. For the CDR3, the DNA is TGTGCCAGCAGTGAAAAGGGATACACTGAAGCTTTCTTT. It specifies CASSEKGYTEAFF.

The V and J genes are TRBV5-1 and TRBJ1-1, with D possibly being TRBD1 (5 bases). This CDR3 comprises 14 residues. Germline V lookup: CDR1 SGHRS, CDR2 YFSETQ. Trimming shortened V by 1 base and J by 1 base, and 8 bases separated the two germline ends. The CDR3 spells CASSLWDGNTEAFF. CDR3 nucleotide sequence: TGCGCCAGCAGCTTGTGGGACGGGAACACTGAAGCTTTCTTT.

This clonotype was observed a few times. V is TRBV5-1 and J is TRBJ1-1; D gene unclear. V was pared by 0 bases and J by 4 bases, with 13 bases between. CDR3 size: 15 residues. Germline loops: CDR1 SGHRS, CDR2 YFSETQ. The chain's CDR3 is CASSLERTRSTEAFF. The CDR3, as DNA: TGCGCCAGCAGCTTGGAGCGCACCAGGAGCACTGAAGCTTTCTTT.